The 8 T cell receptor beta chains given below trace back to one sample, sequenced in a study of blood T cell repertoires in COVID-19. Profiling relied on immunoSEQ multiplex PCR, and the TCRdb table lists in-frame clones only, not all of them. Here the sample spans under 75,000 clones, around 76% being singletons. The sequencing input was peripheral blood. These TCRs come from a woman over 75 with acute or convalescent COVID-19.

The CDR3 loop reads CASSWREGSSYEQYF. The CDR3 DNA reads as TGTGCCAGCAGTTGGCGGGAGGGAAGCTCCTACGAGCAGTACTTC. The V and J genes are TRBV7-3 and TRBJ2-7; 9 bases line up with TRBD2. CDR3 length equals 15 residues. Germline V gene sequence: CDR1 SGHTA, CDR2 FQGTGA. V gave up 6 bases and J gave up 0 bases; unmatched junction bases: 6.

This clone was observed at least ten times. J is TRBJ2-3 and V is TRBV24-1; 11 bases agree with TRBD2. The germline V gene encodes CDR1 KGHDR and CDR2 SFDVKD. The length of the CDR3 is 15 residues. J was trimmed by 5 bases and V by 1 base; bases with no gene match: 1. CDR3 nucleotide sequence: TGTGCCACCAGTGATTTTAGCGGGAGGGGAGATACGCAGTATTTT. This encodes CATSDFSGRGDTQYF.

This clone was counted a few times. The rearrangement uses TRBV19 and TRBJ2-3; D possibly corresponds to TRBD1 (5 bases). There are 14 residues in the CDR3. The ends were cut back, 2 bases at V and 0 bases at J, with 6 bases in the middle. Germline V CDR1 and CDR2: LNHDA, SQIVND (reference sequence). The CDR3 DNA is TGTGCCAGTAGTATACAGGGTAGCACAGATACGCAGTATTTT. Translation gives CASSIQGSTDTQYF.

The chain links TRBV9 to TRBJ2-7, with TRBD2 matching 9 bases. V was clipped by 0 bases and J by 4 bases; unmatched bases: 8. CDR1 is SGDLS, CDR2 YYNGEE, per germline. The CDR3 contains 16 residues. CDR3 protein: CASSVGSGRSLYEQYF. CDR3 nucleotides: TGTGCCAGCAGCGTAGGGAGCGGGAGGTCGTTGTACGAGCAGTACTTC. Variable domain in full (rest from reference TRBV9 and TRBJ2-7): DSGVTQTPKHLITATGQRVTLRCSPRSGDLSVYWYQQSLDQGLQFLIQYYNGEERAKGNILERFSAQQFPDLHSELNLSSLELGDSALYFCASSVGSGRSLYEQYFGPGTRLTVT.

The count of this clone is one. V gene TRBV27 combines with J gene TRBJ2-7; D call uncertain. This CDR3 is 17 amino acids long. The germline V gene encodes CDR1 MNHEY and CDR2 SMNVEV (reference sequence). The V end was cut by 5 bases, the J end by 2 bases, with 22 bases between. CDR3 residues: CASSHTIPRNPAYEQYF. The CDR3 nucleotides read TGTGCCAGCAGTCACACCATTCCCAGGAACCCCGCCTACGAGCAGTACTTC.

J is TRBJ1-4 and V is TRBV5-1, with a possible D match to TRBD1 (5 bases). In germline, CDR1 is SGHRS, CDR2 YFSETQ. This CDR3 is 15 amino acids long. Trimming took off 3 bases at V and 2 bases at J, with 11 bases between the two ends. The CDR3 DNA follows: TGCGCCAGCAGCTCGGGGAGGGGTACTAATGAAAAACTGTTTTTT. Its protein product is CASSSGRGTNEKLFF.

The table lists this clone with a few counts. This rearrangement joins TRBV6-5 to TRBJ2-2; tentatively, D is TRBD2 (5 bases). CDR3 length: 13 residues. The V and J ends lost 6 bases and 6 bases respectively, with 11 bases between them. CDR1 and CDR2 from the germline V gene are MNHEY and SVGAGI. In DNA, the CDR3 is TGTGCCAGCAGCCCCGGGATTTCCGGGGAGCTGTTTTTT. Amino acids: CASSPGISGELFF.

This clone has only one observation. This CDR3 is CASSLGQRGYTF. The CDR3 nucleotides are TGTGCCAGCAGCTTGGGGCAGAGGGGCTACACCTTC. V usage is TRBV5-6 and J usage is TRBJ1-2; the D is unclear. Germline V gene lookup returns CDR1 SGHDT and CDR2 YYEEEE. The CDR3 is 12 amino acids. V was cut by 0 bases and J by 8 bases, with 8 bases left in between.